Listed below are T cell receptor beta chains from one sample, sequenced in a study of blood T cell repertoires in COVID-19. Assay: immunoSEQ multiplex PCR; the TCRdb copy retains only in-frame clones and omits some. Of about 62,000 clones listed, 76% are singletons. Sequencing was done on a sample of peripheral blood. The receptors here all came from a woman aged 50 to 60 with active or convalescent COVID-19. CDR3s include the opening cysteine and the closing phenylalanine or tryptophan. The D gene is left open where the match is weak. Clone size appears in some rows only: once, few, many, or a class for an expanded clone.

TRBD2	TRBJ2-1	TRBV7-2	few	TGTGCCAGCAGCGCGCGTGGGGGAGGGAAGGAGTTCTTC	CASSARGGGKEFF
NA	TRBJ2-7	TRBV7-2	NA	TGTGCCAGCAGTTCTAGCGCTAAGTACGAGCAGTACTTC	CASSSSAKYEQYF
NA	TRBJ2-1	TRBV4-3	NA	TGCGCCAGCAGCCAGACGAGGGTCCATATAGGGCAGTTCTTC	CASSQTRVHIGQFF
NA	TRBJ1-3	TRBV21-1	NA	TGTGCCAGCAGCAAAGAGTCCTATTCCGGGACAGGGAACCGCAGAAACACCATATATTTT	CASSKESYSGTGNRRNTIYF
NA	TRBJ2-2	TRBV21-1	NA	TGTGCCAGCAGCAAGGCTCAGGGGGCCTTGAACACCGGGGAGCTGTTTTTT	CASSKAQGALNTGELFF
TRBD1	TRBJ1-2	TRBV7-2	NA	TGTGCCAGCAGCCCTGGGACAGGGGGCAGAGGCTACACCTTC	CASSPGTGGRGYTF
NA	TRBJ2-5	TRBV12-5	NA	TGTGCTAGTGGTTTGGGGGGGCATCAAGAGACCCAGTACTTC	CASGLGGHQETQYF
NA	TRBJ2-7	TRBV10-3	medium-sized	TGTGCCATCAGTGAGTCTCGGGGGGCGCGGTCCTTGGAGCAGTACTTC	CAISESRGARSLEQYF
NA	TRBJ1-1	TRBV29-1	once	TGCAGCGTGGGTCTGGGACTTTTGAACACTGAAGCTTTCTTT	CSVGLGLLNTEAFF
NA	TRBJ1-3	TRBV21-1	NA	TGTGCCAGCAGCCAAGGGGGGGCTGGAAACACCATATATTTT	CASSQGGAGNTIYF
TRBD2	TRBJ2-7	TRBV5-1	NA	TGCGCCAGCAGCCCGGGACTAGCGGGAGGGGAGCAGTACTTC	CASSPGLAGGEQYF
NA	TRBJ2-4	TRBV6-2/TRBV6-3	NA	TGTGCCAGCAGTTTGGCAACAGCCAAAAACATTCAGTACTTC	CASSLATAKNIQYF
NA	TRBJ1-2	TRBV29-1	few	TGCAGCGTTCTTCCGACGGGGGGCGAGAGTGGCTACACCTTC	CSVLPTGGESGYTF
TRBD2	TRBJ2-3	TRBV18	NA	TGTGCCAGCTCACCTGCCGGGACTAGCGGGAGAGCAGATACGCAGTATTTT	CASSPAGTSGRADTQYF
TRBD2	TRBJ2-5	TRBV19	few	TGTGCCAGTAGTATGACTAGCCGGGAGACCCAGTACTTC	CASSMTSRETQYF
TRBD1	TRBJ2-1	TRBV7-9	NA	TGTGCCAGCAGCTGGACAGGGTACAATGAGCAGTTCTTC	CASSWTGYNEQFF
NA	TRBJ2-6	TRBV7-2	NA	TGTGCCAGCAGCTTACAGTCTGGGGCCAACGTCCTGACTTTC	CASSLQSGANVLTF
NA	TRBJ2-7	TRBV5-6	few	TGTGCCAGCAGTCTCCTAGGGGACTACGAGCAGTACTTC	CASSLLGDYEQYF
TRBD2	TRBJ2-2	TRBV5-6	NA	TGTGCCAGCAGCTTGGGACTAGCGGGAGACTTTAGGGCCGGGGAGCTGTTTTTT	CASSLGLAGDFRAGELFF
TRBD2	TRBJ2-7	TRBV12-3/TRBV12-4	NA	TGTGCCAGCACCGGAGCGGGAACCTACGAGCAGTACTTC	CASTGAGTYEQYF
NA	TRBJ1-5	TRBV29-1	NA	TGCAGCGCTAGCCAGGGATACAATCAGCCCCAGCATTTT	CSASQGYNQPQHF
NA	TRBJ1-2	TRBV14	NA	TGTGCCAGCAGCCAAAGTCAGAACCCGCTCTATGGCTACACCTTC	CASSQSQNPLYGYTF
NA	TRBJ1-1	TRBV5-5	NA	TGTGCCAGCAGCTTGGAGCGCAGGGAGAACACTGAAGCTTTCTTT	CASSLERRENTEAFF
TRBD1	TRBJ2-7	TRBV23-1	NA	TGCGCCAGCACCACAGATAGAGACAGGGAAGAGGGCGAGCAGTACTTC	CASTTDRDREEGEQYF
TRBD2	TRBJ2-2	TRBV6-6	NA	TGTGCCAGCCACCCGGGGGGGGCGGCCGGGGAGCTGTTTTTT	CASHPGGAAGELFF
TRBD1	TRBJ1-2	TRBV11-1	NA	TGTGCCAGCAGCGGGGACAGGGGTAATCATGGCTACACCTTC	CASSGDRGNHGYTF
TRBD2	TRBJ2-3	TRBV6-5	NA	TGTGCCAGCGCCCCTGCGGGAGGGTCATCTACGCAGTATTTT	CASAPAGGSSTQYF
TRBD2	TRBJ2-7	TRBV7-9	NA	TGTGCCAGCAGCTTAGAAGGAGCGGGGGAGCAGTACTTC	CASSLEGAGEQYF
TRBD1	TRBJ1-1	TRBV12-3/TRBV12-4	few	TGTGCCAGCACCTTGCAGGGGGCTACTGAAGCTTTCTTT	CASTLQGATEAFF
NA	TRBJ1-1	TRBV21-1	NA	TGTGCCAGCAGCAAAGAGGAGGACAGCACGAACACTGAAGCTTTCTTT	CASSKEEDSTNTEAFF
TRBD1	TRBJ1-1	TRBV19	NA	TGTGCCAGTACCGGCGGGACAGGTTTGACTGAAGCTTTCTTT	CASTGGTGLTEAFF
NA	TRBJ2-7	TRBV7-6	NA	TGTGCCAGCAGCCTCGCGTCAGGGTTCTCCTACGAGCAGTACTTC	CASSLASGFSYEQYF
TRBD1	TRBJ2-2	TRBV19	few	TGTGCCAGTAGTACGGGGACAGGGGTCTTGAACACCGGGGAGCTGTTTTTT	CASSTGTGVLNTGELFF
NA	TRBJ1-1	TRBV7-9	NA	TGTGCTCTAGGGGTAGGGCCCATGAACACTGAAGCTTTCTTT	CALGVGPMNTEAFF
TRBD2	TRBJ2-5	TRBV3-1/TRBV3-2	NA	TGTGCCAGCAGCCACCAGGCTAGCGGGACTCTCCAAGAGACCCAGTACTTC	CASSHQASGTLQETQYF
NA	TRBJ2-7	TRBV7-3	many	TGTGCCAGCAGCTTAATTTACGGGAACGAGCAGTACTTC	CASSLIYGNEQYF
TRBD1	TRBJ1-2	TRBV6-4	NA	TGTGCCAGCAGTGATCGGACGATCCGGGACAGCTTCTATGGCTACACCTTC	CASSDRTIRDSFYGYTF
NA	TRBJ2-7	TRBV10-1	few	TGCGCCAGCAGCCATCGAGAGCGCCGGCAGTACTTC	CASSHRERRQYF
TRBD1	TRBJ1-6	TRBV6-1	NA	TGTGCCAGCAGTGTCCAGGGGGCCGGCTATAATTCACCCCTCCACTTT	CASSVQGAGYNSPLHF
TRBD2	TRBJ2-3	TRBV2	few	TGTGCCAGCAGCCCTAGCGGCCTTAGTGATACGCAGTATTTT	CASSPSGLSDTQYF
NA	TRBJ1-2	TRBV6-5	NA	TGTGCCAGCAGTAGCCTTCGTAACTATGGCTACACCTTC	CASSSLRNYGYTF
TRBD2	TRBJ2-7	TRBV2	NA	TGTGCCAGCAGCGCGGGAGCCCCCTACGAGCAGTACTTC	CASSAGAPYEQYF
TRBD1	TRBJ1-2	TRBV6-5	NA	TGTGCCAGCAGTTCCTACGGGACAGAAAGTAACTATGGCTACACCTTC	CASSSYGTESNYGYTF